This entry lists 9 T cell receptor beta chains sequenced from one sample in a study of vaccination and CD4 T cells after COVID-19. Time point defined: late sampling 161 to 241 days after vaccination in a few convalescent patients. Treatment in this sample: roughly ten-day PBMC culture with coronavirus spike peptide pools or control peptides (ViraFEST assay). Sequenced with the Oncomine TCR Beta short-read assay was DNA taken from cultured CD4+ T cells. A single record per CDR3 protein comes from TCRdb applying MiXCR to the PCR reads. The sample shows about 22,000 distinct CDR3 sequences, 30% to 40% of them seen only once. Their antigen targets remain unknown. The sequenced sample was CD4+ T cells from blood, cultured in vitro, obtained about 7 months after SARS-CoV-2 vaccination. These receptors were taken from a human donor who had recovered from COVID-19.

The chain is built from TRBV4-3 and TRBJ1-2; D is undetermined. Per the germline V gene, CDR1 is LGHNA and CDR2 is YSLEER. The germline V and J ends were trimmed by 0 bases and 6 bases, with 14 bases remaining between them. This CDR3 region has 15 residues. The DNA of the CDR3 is TGCGCCAGCAGCCAAGAGGCAGTACCTATTCATGGCTACACCTTC. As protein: CASSQEAVPIHGYTF.

For the CDR3, the DNA is TGTGCCACCAGCAGAGATGGCCAGAATGAAGCTTTCTTT. Translating gives CATSRDGQNEAFF. V is TRBV15 and J is TRBJ1-1; unclear D gene. The germline V and J ends were trimmed by 0 bases and 7 bases, with 9 bases remaining between them. Germline V lookup: CDR1 LNHNV, CDR2 YYDKDF (reference sequence). This CDR3 spans 13 amino acids.

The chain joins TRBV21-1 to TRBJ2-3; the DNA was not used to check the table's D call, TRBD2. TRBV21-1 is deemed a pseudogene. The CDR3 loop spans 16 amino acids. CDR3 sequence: CASSKSSGTRGGTQYF. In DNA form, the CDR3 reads TGTGCCAGCAGCAAATCTAGCGGGACTAGGGGGGGTACGCAGTATTTT.

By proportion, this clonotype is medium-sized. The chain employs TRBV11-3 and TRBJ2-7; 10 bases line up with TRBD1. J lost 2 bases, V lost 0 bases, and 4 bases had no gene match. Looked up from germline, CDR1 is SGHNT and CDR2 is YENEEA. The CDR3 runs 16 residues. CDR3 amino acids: CASSLERTGGAYEQYF. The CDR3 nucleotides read TGTGCCAGCAGCTTAGAGCGGACAGGGGGGGCCTACGAGCAGTACTTC.

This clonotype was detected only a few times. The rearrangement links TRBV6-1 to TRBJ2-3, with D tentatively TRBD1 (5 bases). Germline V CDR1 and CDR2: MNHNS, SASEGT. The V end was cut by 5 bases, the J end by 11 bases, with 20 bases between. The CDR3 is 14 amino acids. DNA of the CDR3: TGTGCCAGCAGTCGACAGACCCTCCACATTAAGCAGTATTTT. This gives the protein CASSRQTLHIKQYF.

The CDR3 bases are TGTGCCAGTAGTGCGAACCCCCCCCGGGACAGCTATAATTCACCCCTCCACTTT. This sequence encodes CASSANPPRDSYNSPLHF. The rearrangement links TRBV19 to TRBJ1-6, with 7 positions matching TRBD1. CDR1 is LNHDA and CDR2 is SQIVND in the germline V gene (reference sequence). The CDR3 loop spans 18 amino acids. V was pared by 5 bases and J by 3 bases, with 13 bases of the junction left unmatched.

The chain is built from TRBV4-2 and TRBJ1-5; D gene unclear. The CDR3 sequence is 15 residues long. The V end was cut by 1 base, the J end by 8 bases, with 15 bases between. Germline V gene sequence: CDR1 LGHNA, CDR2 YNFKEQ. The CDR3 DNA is TGTGCCAGCAGCCAAGTTGCCGGGGTCTCGGAGCCCCAGCATTTT. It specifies CASSQVAGVSEPQHF.

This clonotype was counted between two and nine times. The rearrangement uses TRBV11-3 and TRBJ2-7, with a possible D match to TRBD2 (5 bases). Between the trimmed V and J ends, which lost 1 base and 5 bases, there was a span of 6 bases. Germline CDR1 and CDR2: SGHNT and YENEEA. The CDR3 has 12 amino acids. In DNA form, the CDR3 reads TGTGCCAGCAGCTTAGGAGGGAACGAGCAGTACTTC. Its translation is CASSLGGNEQYF.

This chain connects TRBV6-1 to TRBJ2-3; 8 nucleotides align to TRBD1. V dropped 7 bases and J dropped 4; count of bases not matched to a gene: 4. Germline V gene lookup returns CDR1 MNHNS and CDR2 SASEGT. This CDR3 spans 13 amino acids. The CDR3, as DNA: TGTGCCAGCAATGGACAGGGACCAGATACGCAGTATTTT. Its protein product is CASNGQGPDTQYF.